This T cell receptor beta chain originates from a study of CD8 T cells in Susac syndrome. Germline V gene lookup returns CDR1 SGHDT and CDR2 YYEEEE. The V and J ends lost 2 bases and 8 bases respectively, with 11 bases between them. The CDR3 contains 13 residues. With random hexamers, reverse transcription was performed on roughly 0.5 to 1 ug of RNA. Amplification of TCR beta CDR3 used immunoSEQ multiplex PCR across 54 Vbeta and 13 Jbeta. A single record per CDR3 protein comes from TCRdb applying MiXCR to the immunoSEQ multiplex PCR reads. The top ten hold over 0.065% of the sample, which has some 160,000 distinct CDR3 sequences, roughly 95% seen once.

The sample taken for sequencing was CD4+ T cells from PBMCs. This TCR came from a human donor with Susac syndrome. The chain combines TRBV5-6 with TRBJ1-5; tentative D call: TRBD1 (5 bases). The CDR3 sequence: CASSFGADEPQHF. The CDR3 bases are TGTGCCAGCAGCTTCGGGGCGGATGAGCCCCAGCATTTT.